The clone carrying this T cell receptor (beta chain) was picked up a small number of times. Its antigen is currently unknown. The sample belongs to a study of cytomegalovirus exposure and HLA in healthy donors. Whole-study context: According to later analysis, the same platform produced the 120 or so validation and 666 first-cohort repertoires. General study results and limits: In a later analysis, first-cohort TCR clusters were found to tend to co-occur in the 95 to 150 validation repertoires. There were 150 or so TCR beta chains listed as cytomegalovirus-associated.

The data were produced by immunoSEQ multiplex PCR, yet TCRdb's version contains in-frame clones alone and is incomplete. The top ten hold about 1.5% of the sample, which has tens of thousands of clones, 95% to 97% seen once. Germline CDR1 and CDR2: LNHDA and SQIVND (reference sequence). Trimming took off 7 bases at V and 2 bases at J, with 14 bases between the two ends. The CDR3 runs to 14 residues. Input material: PBMCs. The chain employs TRBV19 and TRBJ1-1; D is unclear. The sequence was collected from a woman between 18 and 29 years old in good health and CMV-seropositive. CDR3 coding DNA: TGTGCCAGTAATCAACTCCTCTATAACACTGAAGCTTTCTTT. This gives the protein CASNQLLYNTEAFF.